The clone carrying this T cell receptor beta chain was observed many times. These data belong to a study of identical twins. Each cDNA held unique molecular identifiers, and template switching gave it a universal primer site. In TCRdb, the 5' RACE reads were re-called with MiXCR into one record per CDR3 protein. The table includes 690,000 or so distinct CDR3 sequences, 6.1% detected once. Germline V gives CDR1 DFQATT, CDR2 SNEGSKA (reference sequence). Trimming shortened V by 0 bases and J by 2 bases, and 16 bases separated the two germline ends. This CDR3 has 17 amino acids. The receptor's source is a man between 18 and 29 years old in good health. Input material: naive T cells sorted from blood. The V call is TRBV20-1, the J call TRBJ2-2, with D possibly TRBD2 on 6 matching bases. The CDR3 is CSARDLSSAVNTGELFF. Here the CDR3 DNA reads TGCAGTGCTAGAGATCTTTCTAGCGCAGTCAACACCGGGGAGCTGTTTTTT.